The text below deals with one TCR beta chain. Its antigen is still unknown. The sample originates from a study of cytomegalovirus exposure and HLA in healthy donors. Study results and caveats: The study reported that TCR beta sequences accurately predicted HLA-A and HLA-B alleles in most subjects. As immune exposure information, only CMV serostatus was available. Compared with the approximately 700-donor mean, an Asian-associated ancestry cluster reportedly had fewer N-insertions, according to a later analysis.

The V gene lost 5 bases and the J gene lost 4 bases, with 18 bases spanning the gap. This CDR3 contains 15 residues. Germline V lookup: CDR1 MDHEN, CDR2 SYDVKM. The PCR ran on 60 Vbeta and 13 Jbeta primers. Assay used: immunoSEQ multiplex PCR; TCRdb lists only in-frame clones, some missing. Here the sample spans more than 150,000 clones, approximately 84% being singletons. The sequenced material came from PBMCs. The gene calls are TRBV28 and TRBJ2-7, with D possibly TRBD2 on 7 matching bases. This receptor was obtained from a woman under 40 in good health and CMV-seropositive. CDR3 protein: CASSLTQGTMYEQYF. The CDR3 DNA follows: TGTGCCAGCAGTCTTACCCAGGGGACTATGTACGAGCAGTACTTC. Looking up the rest from reference TRBV28 and TRBJ2-7 gives the full variable domain: DVKVTQSSRYLVKRTGEKVFLECVQDMDHENMFWYRQDPGLGLRLIYFSYDVKMKEKGDIPEGYSVSREKKERFSLILESASTNQTSMYLCASSLTQGTMYEQYFGPGTRLTVT.